This paragraph reports one T cell receptor (beta chain). Its antigen is unidentified. Using its own MiXCR run on the RT-PCR reads, TCRdb lists one record per CDR3 protein. The sample lists roughly 460,000 distinct CDR3 sequences, roughly 9.7% occurring once. This CDR3 spans 13 amino acids. Germline V gene lookup returns CDR1 SGHNT and CDR2 YENEEA. The V end was cut by 6 bases, the J end by 7 bases, with 14 bases between. The data belong to a study of response to subunit inactivated influenza vaccine. Study observations and caveats: That few new T cells are recruited by each seasonal influenza vaccination was the authors' suggestion.

This sequence originates from a middle-aged man who received an inactivated influenza vaccine. V and J are TRBV11-3 and TRBJ2-3, with D unclear. Sequenced here: PBMCs from blood, sampled 40 to 50 days after vaccination. The CDR3 sequence: CASSSGDGYTQYF. CDR3 DNA sequence: TGTGCCAGCAGTTCCGGAGACGGGTATACGCAGTATTTT.